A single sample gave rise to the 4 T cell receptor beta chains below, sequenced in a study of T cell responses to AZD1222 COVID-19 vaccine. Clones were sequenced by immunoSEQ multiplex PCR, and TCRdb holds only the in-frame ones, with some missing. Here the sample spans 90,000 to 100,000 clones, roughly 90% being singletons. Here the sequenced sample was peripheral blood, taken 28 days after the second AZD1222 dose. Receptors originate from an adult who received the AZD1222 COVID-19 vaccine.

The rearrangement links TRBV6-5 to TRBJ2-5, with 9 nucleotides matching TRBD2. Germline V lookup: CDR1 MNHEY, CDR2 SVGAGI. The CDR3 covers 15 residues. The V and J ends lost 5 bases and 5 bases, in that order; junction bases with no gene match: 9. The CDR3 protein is CASSPTSGFGETQYF. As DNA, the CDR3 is TGTGCCAGCAGTCCTACTAGCGGGTTTGGGGAGACCCAGTACTTC.

This CDR3 reads CASRQGTNTGELFF. For the CDR3, the DNA is TGCGCCAGCCGACAGGGGACAAACACCGGGGAGCTGTTTTTT. The chain is built from TRBV5-1 and TRBJ2-2, with TRBD1 matching 8 bases. Germline loops: CDR1 SGHRS, CDR2 YFSETQ. The trim removed 7 bases at V and 2 bases at J, leaving 4 bases unmatched. There are 14 residues in the CDR3.

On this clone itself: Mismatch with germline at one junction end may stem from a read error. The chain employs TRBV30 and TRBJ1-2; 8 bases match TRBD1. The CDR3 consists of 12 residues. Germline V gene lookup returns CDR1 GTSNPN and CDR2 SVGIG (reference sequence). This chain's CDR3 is CAWTGFYYGYTF. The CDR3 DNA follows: TGTGCTTGGACAGGGTTTTACTATGGCTACACCTTC. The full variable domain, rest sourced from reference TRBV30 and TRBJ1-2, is SQTIHQWPATLVQPVGSPLSLECTVEGTSNPNLYWYRQAAGRGLQLLFYSVGIGQISSEVPQNLSASRPQDRQFILSSKKLLLSDSGFYLCAWTGFYYGYTFGSGTRLTVV.

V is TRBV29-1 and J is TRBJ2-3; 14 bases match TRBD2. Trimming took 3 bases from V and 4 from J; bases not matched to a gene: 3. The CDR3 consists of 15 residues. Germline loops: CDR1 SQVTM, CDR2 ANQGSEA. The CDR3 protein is CSVDGLAGGSDTQYF. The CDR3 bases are TGCAGCGTTGACGGACTAGCGGGAGGATCAGATACGCAGTATTTT.